Following are 13 T cell receptor beta chains from one sample sequenced in a study of OX40 agonist ivuxolimab in advanced cancers. The table came from immunoSEQ multiplex PCR; TCRdb's copy has only in-frame clones and leaves some out. The sample records tens of thousands of clones, 80% to 90% being singletons. The source was CD4+ or CD8+ T cells sorted from blood, collected in a trial of the OX40 agonist ivuxolimab. These receptors were collected from an adult with an advanced solid tumor such as melanoma, head and neck, liver or kidney cancer.

This clone was observed once. The chain has TRBV7-6 and TRBJ1-2; 8 bases line up with TRBD1. V dropped 0 bases and J dropped 7; count of bases not matched to a gene: 10. From germline, CDR1 is SGHVS and CDR2 FNYEAQ. This CDR3 contains 16 residues. CDR3 amino acids: CASSLAPTGGGSGYTF. Written as DNA, the CDR3 is TGTGCCAGCAGCTTAGCTCCAACAGGGGGAGGGTCTGGCTACACCTTC.

The chain carries TRBV29-1 and TRBJ1-1; D is unclear. Trimming removed 4 bases from V and 5 bases from J, with 11 bases in between. The CDR3 is 12 amino acids. Germline values: CDR1 SQVTM, CDR2 ANQGSEA. CDR3 residues: CSVARVGTEAFF. For the CDR3, the DNA is TGCAGCGTTGCGCGGGTTGGGACTGAAGCTTTCTTT.

This clone has a single count. Written as DNA, the CDR3 is TGTGCCAGCAGTCTCCTCCTTGACAATGAGCAGTTCTTC. Translated: CASSLLLDNEQFF. The chain carries TRBV14 and TRBJ2-1; D uncertain. This CDR3 is built from 13 residues. V lost 6 bases to trimming and J lost 5 bases, with 11 bases between them. Germline V lookup: CDR1 SGHDN, CDR2 FVKESK. Supplemented by reference TRBV14 and TRBJ2-1, the full variable domain reads EAGVTQFPSHSVIEKGQTVTLRCDPISGHDNLYWYRRVMGKEIKFLLHFVKESKQDESGMPNNRFLAERTGGTYSTLKVQPAELEDSGVYFCASSLLLDNEQFFGPGTRLTVL.

The gene calls are TRBV9 and TRBJ1-3; 9 nucleotides match TRBD1. The germline V gene encodes CDR1 SGDLS and CDR2 YYNGEE. The V and J ends lost 3 bases and 6 bases, in that order; junction bases with no gene match: 10. This CDR3 is built from 16 residues. CDR3 protein: CASSDPDRGRENTIYF. CDR3 in DNA: TGTGCCAGCAGCGATCCGGACAGGGGTAGGGAAAACACCATATATTTT.

This clone came up a few times. V gene TRBV4-1 combines with J gene TRBJ2-7; D unclear. Germline CDR1 and CDR2: MGHRA and YSYEKL. V lost 6 bases and J lost 5, with 17 bases in between. The length of the CDR3 is 14 residues. For the CDR3, the DNA is TGCGCCAGCAGTCAAAAGCCAGTTGGAGACGAGCAGTACTTC. Encoded protein: CASSQKPVGDEQYF.

V and J are TRBV7-6 and TRBJ2-3; 9 bases are shared with TRBD2. The CDR3 has 15 residues. Germline values: CDR1 SGHVS, CDR2 FNYEAQ. With 3 bases clipped from V and 2 bases from J, the junction kept 3 bases outside the gene matches. CDR3 loop: CASSFLAGLTDTQYF. As DNA, the CDR3 is TGTGCCAGCAGCTTCCTAGCGGGACTCACAGATACGCAGTATTTT.

This chain links TRBV7-2 with TRBJ2-7; 13 positions match TRBD2. Germline V gene data show CDR1 as SGHTA and CDR2 as FQGNSA. The V segment lost 5 bases and the J segment 5 bases; nucleotides outside the gene matches: 12. The CDR3 has 17 residues. The CDR3 is CASSPILAGGSDNEQYF. CDR3 nucleotide sequence: TGTGCCAGCAGCCCGATACTAGCGGGAGGGTCAGACAACGAGCAGTACTTC.

The DNA of the CDR3 is TGCGCCAGCAGCCCCTTTGCGGGGGCGGGAGATACGCAGTATTTT. Its protein is CASSPFAGAGDTQYF. The chain uses TRBV4-1 and TRBJ2-3, with TRBD2 as a possible D gene (7 bases). In germline, CDR1 is MGHRA, CDR2 YSYEKL. V dropped 4 bases and J dropped 5 bases, with 16 bases sitting between them. CDR3 size: 15 residues.

The chain links TRBV7-4 to TRBJ2-6; unclear D gene. V was shortened by 5 bases and J by 5 bases, with 13 bases between the two germline ends. The CDR3 length is 15 residues. The V gene's germline CDR1 is SGHVT and CDR2 SQSDAQ. The CDR3 DNA is TGTGCCAGCAGCCGCTCACAAAGTCGGGCCAACGTCCTGACTTTC. Translation: CASSRSQSRANVLTF.

The chain carries TRBV5-1 and TRBJ2-7; 7 positions agree with TRBD1. Trimming at V came to 1 base and at J to 0 bases, leaving 13 bases not matched to a gene. The CDR3 runs 18 residues. Per germline, CDR1 SGHRS and CDR2 YFSETQ. The CDR3: CASSLRGQAYDSSYEQYF. The CDR3, as DNA: TGCGCCAGCAGCTTGCGAGGACAGGCCTATGACAGCTCCTACGAGCAGTACTTC.

V and J are TRBV4-1 and TRBJ2-7; D unclear. The CDR3 runs 14 residues. Germline assignment: CDR1 MGHRA and CDR2 YSYEKL. V was clipped by 8 bases and J by 2 bases, with 16 bases between them. CDR3 loop: CASPRAERAYEQYF. The CDR3 DNA sequence: TGCGCCAGCCCCCGAGCAGAAAGAGCCTACGAGCAGTACTTC.

The chain links TRBV6-5 to TRBJ1-1; D is undetermined. Trimming left V 8 bases short and J 4 bases short, with 8 bases between. The CDR3 runs 11 residues. The germline V gene has CDR1 MNHEY and CDR2 SVGAGI. CDR3 bases: TGTGCCAGCGAGGGCAGCACTGAAGCTTTCTTT. This codes for CASEGSTEAFF.

A few counts support this clone. This chain connects TRBV21-1 to TRBJ1-6; the D call of TRBD1 is as the table states it, not checked on the DNA. TRBV21-1 is tagged as a pseudogene. The CDR3 has 21 residues. In nucleotides, the CDR3 is TGTGCCAGCAGCAAAACCGAGAGGTTGAGGGACAGGAGCTCCTATAATTCACCCCTCCACTTT. Protein sequence: CASSKTERLRDRSSYNSPLHF.